Listed below are T cell receptor beta chains from one sample, sequenced in a study of cytomegalovirus exposure and HLA in healthy donors. Sequencing used immunoSEQ multiplex PCR; TCRdb keeps in-frame clones, though not all of them. The repertoire includes around 150,000 clones, roughly 85% of them detected once, and 2% to 2.5% sits in the top ten. Sequenced material: PBMCs. These TCRs come from a man aged 18 to 30 in good health and CMV-seropositive. The CDR3 runs from the conserved cysteine through the conserved F or W. D genes are given only for firm matches. Expanded clones get a size class; other rows say once, few or many, or leave the size out.

V gene: TRBV7-2; clone size: few; J gene: TRBJ2-7; D gene: NA; CDR3 protein: CASRGRTNSYEQYF; CDR3 DNA: TGTGCCAGCAGGGGGCGGACTAACTCCTACGAGCAGTACTTC
V gene: TRBV28; clone size: NA; J gene: TRBJ1-1; D gene: TRBD1; CDR3 protein: CASRWGTGSMNTEAFF; CDR3 DNA: TGTGCCAGCAGATGGGGGACAGGGAGCATGAACACTGAAGCTTTCTTT
V gene: TRBV9; clone size: NA; J gene: TRBJ2-3; D gene: TRBD1; CDR3 protein: CASSVGGDRAKASTDTQYF; CDR3 DNA: TGTGCCAGCAGCGTAGGGGGGGACAGGGCCAAAGCTAGCACAGATACGCAGTATTTT
V gene: TRBV7-3; clone size: NA; J gene: TRBJ2-7; D gene: TRBD2; CDR3 protein: CASSPRGGNYEQYF; CDR3 DNA: TGTGCCAGCAGCCCCCGCGGGGGGAACTACGAGCAGTACTTC
V gene: TRBV5-1; clone size: NA; J gene: TRBJ2-7; D gene: NA; CDR3 protein: CASSLGGGPTYEQYF; CDR3 DNA: TGCGCCAGCAGCTTGGGTGGAGGTCCTACCTACGAGCAGTACTTC
V gene: TRBV6-5; clone size: NA; J gene: TRBJ1-3; D gene: TRBD1; CDR3 protein: CASSYSGQGAGNTIYF; CDR3 DNA: TGTGCCAGCAGTTACTCGGGACAGGGAGCCGGAAACACCATATATTTT
V gene: TRBV7-6; clone size: NA; J gene: TRBJ2-7; D gene: TRBD2; CDR3 protein: CASSRTSGAYEQYF; CDR3 DNA: TGTGCCAGCAGCCGGACTAGCGGGGCCTACGAGCAGTACTTC
V gene: TRBV6-1; clone size: NA; J gene: TRBJ2-7; D gene: TRBD2; CDR3 protein: CASRNLAGDTGEQYF; CDR3 DNA: TGTGCCAGCAGGAACCTAGCGGGGGATACAGGTGAGCAGTACTTC
V gene: TRBV7-2; clone size: few; J gene: TRBJ1-1; D gene: TRBD1; CDR3 protein: CASSLAGTGGNTEAFF; CDR3 DNA: TGTGCCAGCAGCTTAGCCGGGACAGGAGGGAACACTGAAGCTTTCTTT
V gene: TRBV6-6; clone size: NA; J gene: TRBJ1-1; D gene: NA; CDR3 protein: CASSPQIGLMNTEAFF; CDR3 DNA: TGTGCCAGCAGCCCACAGATCGGACTGATGAACACTGAAGCTTTCTTT
V gene: TRBV10-2; clone size: once; J gene: TRBJ2-5; D gene: NA; CDR3 protein: CATGGQETQYF; CDR3 DNA: TGCGCCACCGGCGGCCAAGAGACCCAGTACTTC
V gene: TRBV2; clone size: once; J gene: TRBJ1-1; D gene: NA; CDR3 protein: CASSEPDRKNTEAFF; CDR3 DNA: TGTGCCAGCAGTGAACCGGACAGAAAGAACACTGAAGCTTTCTTT
V gene: TRBV7-2; clone size: NA; J gene: TRBJ1-4; D gene: TRBD1; CDR3 protein: CASSFGTGVGEKLFF; CDR3 DNA: TGTGCCAGCAGCTTTGGGACAGGGGTGGGTGAAAAACTGTTTTTT
V gene: TRBV12-2; clone size: NA; J gene: TRBJ2-1; D gene: NA; CDR3 protein: CASRPHYMEGTSEQFF; CDR3 DNA: TGTGCAAGTCGCCCCCATTACATGGAGGGCACGAGTGAGCAGTTCTTC
V gene: TRBV15; clone size: once; J gene: TRBJ2-1; D gene: NA; CDR3 protein: CATSSNPGQPDNEQFF; CDR3 DNA: TGTGCCACCAGTAGCAACCCGGGACAACCGGACAATGAGCAGTTCTTC
V gene: TRBV7-6; clone size: NA; J gene: TRBJ1-3; D gene: NA; CDR3 protein: CASSLGLQGPSGNTIYF; CDR3 DNA: TGTGCCAGCAGCTTAGGGCTACAGGGACCTTCTGGAAACACCATATATTTT
V gene: TRBV30; clone size: NA; J gene: TRBJ1-6; D gene: TRBD1; CDR3 protein: CAWRQTGSSYNSPLHF; CDR3 DNA: TGTGCCTGGAGACAGACAGGGAGCTCCTATAATTCACCCCTCCACTTT
V gene: TRBV27; clone size: NA; J gene: TRBJ1-1; D gene: NA; CDR3 protein: CASRKLDRLNTEAFF; CDR3 DNA: TGTGCCAGCAGGAAACTGGACAGATTGAACACTGAAGCTTTCTTT
V gene: TRBV6-5; clone size: few; J gene: TRBJ2-7; D gene: NA; CDR3 protein: CASTQGYEQYF; CDR3 DNA: TGTGCCAGTACTCAGGGGTACGAGCAGTACTTC
V gene: TRBV10-1; clone size: NA; J gene: TRBJ2-7; D gene: NA; CDR3 protein: CASSETGRRYYEQYF; CDR3 DNA: TGCGCCAGCAGTGAAACAGGACGGAGATATTACGAGCAGTACTTC
V gene: TRBV10-3; clone size: NA; J gene: TRBJ1-2; D gene: NA; CDR3 protein: CASRPGTIGLGYTF; CDR3 DNA: TGTGCCTCCAGACCCGGGACAATCGGATTGGGCTACACCTTC
V gene: TRBV12-5; clone size: NA; J gene: TRBJ1-5; D gene: NA; CDR3 protein: CASGPITGMGNQPQHF; CDR3 DNA: TGTGCTAGTGGCCCTATAACAGGGATGGGCAATCAGCCCCAGCATTTT
V gene: TRBV6-1; clone size: NA; J gene: TRBJ2-7; D gene: NA; CDR3 protein: CASSDAGQPYEQYF; CDR3 DNA: TGTGCCAGCAGTGATGCGGGGCAGCCCTACGAGCAGTACTTC
V gene: TRBV2; clone size: NA; J gene: TRBJ2-2; D gene: TRBD2; CDR3 protein: CASSTSGGAWGTGELFF; CDR3 DNA: TGTGCCAGCAGTACTAGCGGGGGGGCGTGGGGCACCGGGGAGCTGTTTTTT
V gene: TRBV27; clone size: once; J gene: TRBJ1-5; D gene: NA; CDR3 protein: CASSFSGQRPQHF; CDR3 DNA: TGTGCCAGCAGTTTCTCTGGCCAACGGCCCCAGCATTTT
V gene: TRBV7-9; clone size: NA; J gene: TRBJ1-3; D gene: NA; CDR3 protein: CASSGRSVSGNTIYF; CDR3 DNA: TGTGCCAGCAGCGGTCGATCAGTCTCTGGAAACACCATATATTTT
V gene: TRBV21-1; clone size: few; J gene: TRBJ2-7; D gene: NA; CDR3 protein: CASNDDRGVEQYF; CDR3 DNA: TGTGCCAGCAACGACGACAGGGGAGTCGAGCAGTACTTC
V gene: TRBV2; clone size: few; J gene: TRBJ2-1; D gene: TRBD1; CDR3 protein: CASSEFDGDSSYNEQFF; CDR3 DNA: TGTGCCAGCAGTGAGTTCGACGGGGACAGCTCCTACAATGAGCAGTTCTTC
V gene: TRBV11-2; clone size: NA; J gene: TRBJ1-1; D gene: NA; CDR3 protein: CASSLPGRNTEAFF; CDR3 DNA: TGTGCCAGCAGCCTCCCGGGTCGAAACACTGAAGCTTTCTTT
V gene: TRBV6-6; clone size: NA; J gene: TRBJ2-3; D gene: NA; CDR3 protein: CATGLSTDTQYF; CDR3 DNA: TGTGCCACAGGACTAAGCACAGATACGCAGTATTTT
V gene: TRBV7-2; clone size: NA; J gene: TRBJ2-3; D gene: NA; CDR3 protein: CALSWDTQYF; CDR3 DNA: TGTGCCCTATCGTGGGATACGCAGTATTTT
V gene: TRBV30; clone size: NA; J gene: TRBJ1-1; D gene: NA; CDR3 protein: CAWSAQPNTEAFF; CDR3 DNA: TGTGCCTGGAGTGCACAACCGAACACTGAAGCTTTCTTT
V gene: TRBV5-5; clone size: NA; J gene: TRBJ1-3; D gene: TRBD1; CDR3 protein: CASSLEGGAGNTIYF; CDR3 DNA: TGTGCCAGCAGCTTGGAAGGGGGCGCCGGAAACACCATATATTTT
V gene: TRBV7-2; clone size: NA; J gene: TRBJ2-3; D gene: NA; CDR3 protein: CASSFTRSDTQYF; CDR3 DNA: TGTGCCAGCAGCTTCACCAGGTCGGATACGCAGTATTTT
V gene: TRBV9; clone size: NA; J gene: TRBJ2-2; D gene: NA; CDR3 protein: CASSVAGKNTGELFF; CDR3 DNA: TGTGCCAGCAGCGTAGCGGGGAAGAACACCGGGGAGCTGTTTTTT
V gene: TRBV27; clone size: NA; J gene: TRBJ2-1; D gene: TRBD2; CDR3 protein: CASRSAGGPEWNEQFF; CDR3 DNA: TGTGCCAGCAGGTCTGCGGGGGGCCCTGAATGGAATGAGCAGTTCTTC
V gene: TRBV11-3; clone size: NA; J gene: TRBJ1-1; D gene: NA; CDR3 protein: CASSLADPMNTEAFF; CDR3 DNA: TGTGCCAGCAGCTTGGCGGATCCAATGAACACTGAAGCTTTCTTT
V gene: TRBV6-5; clone size: NA; J gene: TRBJ2-7; D gene: NA; CDR3 protein: CASSYQYEQYF; CDR3 DNA: TGTGCCAGCAGTTACCAGTACGAGCAGTACTTC
V gene: TRBV27; clone size: NA; J gene: TRBJ1-2; D gene: NA; CDR3 protein: CASSSSTQGIPYGYTF; CDR3 DNA: TGTGCCAGCAGTTCCTCAACCCAGGGGATACCCTATGGCTACACCTTC
V gene: TRBV5-1; clone size: NA; J gene: TRBJ2-2; D gene: NA; CDR3 protein: CASSPQGAGDTGELFF; CDR3 DNA: TGCGCCAGCAGCCCCCAGGGGGCGGGGGACACCGGGGAGCTGTTTTTT
V gene: TRBV7-8; clone size: NA; J gene: TRBJ2-5; D gene: NA; CDR3 protein: CASNPRGGGTQETQYF; CDR3 DNA: TGTGCCAGCAATCCGAGAGGAGGAGGTACGCAAGAGACCCAGTACTTC
V gene: TRBV13; clone size: NA; J gene: TRBJ2-7; D gene: NA; CDR3 protein: CASSSDSTSYEQYF; CDR3 DNA: TGTGCCAGCAGCTCTGACAGTACCTCTTACGAGCAGTACTTC
V gene: TRBV19; clone size: NA; J gene: TRBJ1-3; D gene: NA; CDR3 protein: CASSIETGVAGNTIYF; CDR3 DNA: TGTGCCAGTAGTATAGAAACGGGAGTGGCTGGAAACACCATATATTTT
V gene: TRBV4-3; clone size: NA; J gene: TRBJ2-7; D gene: TRBD2; CDR3 protein: CASSPTPERGGSYEQYF; CDR3 DNA: TGCGCCAGCAGCCCGACCCCGGAGCGGGGGGGCTCCTACGAGCAGTACTTC
V gene: TRBV7-2; clone size: NA; J gene: TRBJ2-2; D gene: TRBD2; CDR3 protein: CASAFGTSSTGELFF; CDR3 DNA: TGTGCCAGCGCGTTCGGGACTAGCAGCACCGGGGAGCTGTTTTTT
V gene: TRBV9; clone size: NA; J gene: TRBJ2-2; D gene: TRBD2; CDR3 protein: CASSAGLAGDLFTGELFF; CDR3 DNA: TGTGCCAGCAGCGCGGGACTAGCGGGGGACCTCTTCACCGGGGAGCTGTTTTTT
V gene: TRBV4-3; clone size: NA; J gene: TRBJ2-2; D gene: TRBD1; CDR3 protein: CASSQGTGITGELFF; CDR3 DNA: TGCGCCAGCAGCCAAGGGACAGGGATCACCGGGGAGCTGTTTTTT
V gene: TRBV11-2; clone size: NA; J gene: TRBJ2-5; D gene: NA; CDR3 protein: CASSPGFWGLGGETQYF; CDR3 DNA: TGTGCCAGCAGCCCGGGATTTTGGGGTCTCGGGGGAGAGACCCAGTACTTC